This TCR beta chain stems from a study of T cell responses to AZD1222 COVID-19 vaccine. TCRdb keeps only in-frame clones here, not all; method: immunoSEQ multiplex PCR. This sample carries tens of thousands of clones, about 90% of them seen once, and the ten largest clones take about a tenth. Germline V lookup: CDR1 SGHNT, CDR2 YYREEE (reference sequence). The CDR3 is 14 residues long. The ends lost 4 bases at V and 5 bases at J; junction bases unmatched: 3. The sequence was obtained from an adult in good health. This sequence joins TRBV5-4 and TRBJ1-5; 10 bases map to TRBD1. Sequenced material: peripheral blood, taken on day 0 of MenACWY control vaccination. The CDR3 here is CASSQDRGDQPQHF. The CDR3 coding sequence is TGTGCCAGCAGCCAGGACAGGGGGGATCAGCCCCAGCATTTT.